One sample yielded the 30 T cell receptor beta chains listed below, sequenced in a study of CD8+ T cells in alopecia areata. Once RNA had been extracted, it was reverse transcribed into cDNA to act as the sequencing template. Sequenced by immunoSEQ multiplex PCR; TCRdb stores in-frame clones only, minus some. The sample contains about 110,000 clones, around 54% of which appear only once. Treatment in this sample: oral pan-JAK inhibitor, 5-10 mg twice daily. The input for sequencing was CD4+ T cells sorted from blood, taken at week 24, from a patient treated with tofacitinib. The receptors come from a human donor with alopecia areata.

V is TRBV2 and J is TRBJ2-7, with a possible D match to TRBD1 (5 bases). The CDR3 runs to 13 residues. Trimming stripped 5 bases from V and 5 bases from J, with 13 bases between. Germline V gives CDR1 SNHLY, CDR2 FYNNEI. The CDR3 coding sequence is TGTGCCAGCAGTCGTCAGGGAACCCACGAGCAGTACTTC. Encoded protein: CASSRQGTHEQYF.

This clone was observed a few times. CDR3 sequence: CSVWAGNGEQFF. The DNA of the CDR3 is TGCAGCGTCTGGGCGGGGAACGGTGAGCAGTTCTTC. The V and J genes are TRBV29-1 and TRBJ2-1; possibly TRBD2 for D (6 bases). The V gene's germline CDR1 is SQVTM and CDR2 ANQGSEA. The CDR3 contains 12 residues. Between the trimmed V and J ends, which lost 6 bases and 9 bases, there was a span of 15 bases.

The CDR3 reads CASSAGAFYGYTF. DNA of the CDR3: TGTGCCAGCAGTGCAGGGGCTTTCTATGGCTACACCTTC. The rearrangement uses TRBV6-5 and TRBJ1-2; possibly TRBD1 for D (6 bases). Germline V lookup: CDR1 MNHEY, CDR2 SVGAGI. The CDR3 sequence is 13 residues long. V lost 5 bases and J lost 4, with 11 bases in between.

This clone appeared a few times. J is TRBJ1-5 and V is TRBV30, with 9 bases aligning to TRBD1. After removal of 5 bases from V and 5 bases from J, the junction contained 4 bases not matched to a gene. There are 13 residues in the CDR3. Germline V lookup: CDR1 GTSNPN, CDR2 SVGIG (reference sequence). CDR3 in amino acids: CAWGQGSDQPQHF. For the CDR3, the DNA is TGTGCCTGGGGACAGGGGAGCGATCAGCCCCAGCATTTT.

This clone has a handful of counts. The chain employs TRBV7-9 and TRBJ1-2; perhaps TRBD1 as D (6 bases). Trimming removed 3 bases from V and 1 base from J, with 18 bases in between. There are 17 residues in the CDR3. Per the germline V gene, CDR1 is SEHNR and CDR2 is FQNEAQ (reference sequence). The CDR3 is CASSFSPPGQHNYGYTF. CDR3 sequence (DNA): TGTGCCAGCAGCTTTTCACCACCGGGACAACATAACTATGGCTACACCTTC.

The chain links TRBV27 to TRBJ2-7, with D uncertain. Germline CDR1 is MNHEY and CDR2 is SMNVEV (reference sequence). This CDR3 contains 9 residues. Trimming shortened V by 9 bases and J by 3 bases, and 3 bases separated the two germline ends. The CDR3 loop is CARSYEQYF. CDR3 nucleotide sequence: TGTGCCAGGAGCTACGAGCAGTACTTC.

This clone was counted once. The V call is TRBV29-1, the J call TRBJ1-1; 8 nucleotides match TRBD1. Germline CDR1 and CDR2: SQVTM and ANQGSEA. The CDR3 contains 13 residues. The V gene end was trimmed by 4 bases and the J gene end by 4 bases; junction bases not matched to a gene: 5. CDR3 loop: CSVARTGGTEAFF. CDR3 DNA: TGCAGCGTTGCCCGTACAGGGGGCACTGAAGCTTTCTTT.

The chain uses TRBV18 and TRBJ1-5; D perhaps matches TRBD1 (5 bases). Trimming cost V 1 base and J 4 bases, with 8 bases left between them. The CDR3 is made up of 14 amino acids. Germline CDR1 reads KGHSH; CDR2 reads LQKENI. The CDR3 sequence is CASSPQGRNQPQHF. CDR3 in DNA: TGTGCCAGCTCACCACAGGGACGGAATCAGCCCCAGCATTTT. Full variable domain (remainder filled in from reference TRBV18 and TRBJ1-5): NAGVMQNPRHLVRRRGQEARLRCSPMKGHSHVYWYRQLPEEGLKFMVYLQKENIIDESGMPKERFSAEFPKEGPSILRIQQVVRGDSAAYFCASSPQGRNQPQHFGDGTRLSIL.

The chain carries TRBV30 and TRBJ1-2; D is undetermined. The CDR3 loop spans 12 amino acids. The germline gives CDR1 GTSNPN, CDR2 SVGIG (reference sequence). V lost 3 bases to trimming and J lost 8 bases, with 13 bases between them. CDR3 sequence (DNA): TGTGCCTGGAGGCGGGATTCCCCAGGCTACACCTTC. This encodes CAWRRDSPGYTF.

The chain links TRBV5-4 to TRBJ2-7, with TRBD1 matching 9 bases. This CDR3 has 14 amino acids. Per the germline V gene, CDR1 is SGHNT and CDR2 is YYREEE (reference sequence). The V and J ends lost 4 bases and 4 bases, in that order; junction bases with no gene match: 6. The CDR3 sequence is CASSQGQGTYEQYF. The CDR3 DNA reads as TGTGCCAGCAGCCAGGGACAGGGAACATACGAGCAGTACTTC.

Written as DNA, the CDR3 is TGTGCCAGCAGCTCAAGGACGGTTTCGAACACTGAAGCTTTCTTT. It is translated as CASSSRTVSNTEAFF. The J gene is TRBJ1-1, the V gene TRBV5-6, with D hard to call. Germline CDR1 reads SGHDT; CDR2 reads YYEEEE. With 3 bases removed from V and 1 base from J, the gap between germline ends came to 13 bases. The CDR3 is made up of 15 amino acids.

This clone was observed a few times. The gene calls are TRBV29-1 and TRBJ2-7; D may be TRBD1 (6 bases). With 6 bases removed from V and 2 bases from J, the gap between germline ends came to 17 bases. The CDR3 loop spans 14 amino acids. In germline, CDR1 is SQVTM, CDR2 ANQGSEA. The CDR3 DNA sequence: TGCAGCGTGGGGGCCAAGGGCAGCCCCTACGAGCAGTACTTC. Translation gives CSVGAKGSPYEQYF.

This clone was counted only a few times. This chain connects TRBV11-2 to TRBJ2-1; 7 nucleotides line up with TRBD2. The CDR3 length is 15 residues. Losses at the gene ends were 3 bases for V and 5 bases for J; bases not matched to a gene: 7. Germline assignment: CDR1 SGHAT and CDR2 FQNNGV. Written as DNA, the CDR3 is TGTGCCAGCAGCTTCGGGACTAAAACTGACAATGAGCAGTTCTTC. This encodes CASSFGTKTDNEQFF.

The chain carries TRBV25-1 and TRBJ1-5; no reliable D call. V was cut by 0 bases and J by 2 bases, with 14 bases left in between. The CDR3 is 17 residues long. CDR1 is MGHDK, CDR2 SYGVNS, per germline. Written as DNA, the CDR3 is TGTGCCAGCAGTGAATATACTACGGGTTATGGCAATCAGCCCCAGCATTTT. Encoded protein: CASSEYTTGYGNQPQHF.

This clone was seen only a few times. J is TRBJ2-5 and V is TRBV29-1; tentatively, D is TRBD1 (7 bases). The CDR3 length is 13 residues. Germline V CDR1 and CDR2: SQVTM, ANQGSEA. V was pared by 2 bases and J by 5 bases, with 12 bases between. The CDR3 sequence: CSVESPGGETQYF. The CDR3 coding sequence is TGCAGCGTTGAAAGTCCAGGGGGGGAGACCCAGTACTTC.

This chain links TRBV4-1 with TRBJ2-3; D uncertain. The CDR3 covers 15 residues. Germline assignment: CDR1 MGHRA and CDR2 YSYEKL. V shed 1 base and J shed 2 bases, with 10 bases lying between them. This chain's CDR3 is CASSQVGSLTDTQYF. In DNA form, the CDR3 reads TGCGCCAGCAGCCAAGTGGGTAGTCTCACAGATACGCAGTATTTT.

The chain carries TRBV29-1 and TRBJ2-5; TRBD1 matches at 7 bases. The germline CDR1 and CDR2 sequences are SQVTM and ANQGSEA. After removal of 6 bases from V and 6 bases from J, the junction contained 13 bases not matched to a gene. This CDR3 region has 14 residues. The CDR3 reads CSVDTRQGSKTQYF. The CDR3 DNA sequence: TGCAGCGTCGATACCCGACAGGGTTCGAAGACCCAGTACTTC.

Only one count was recorded for this clone. The CDR3 nucleotides read TGCAGCGTTGAACAGCAGATGGGCCTCTATGGCTACACCTTC. This encodes CSVEQQMGLYGYTF. V and J are TRBV29-1 and TRBJ1-2; no clear D gene. This CDR3 comprises 14 residues. The V gene lost 2 bases and the J gene lost 4 bases, with 14 bases spanning the gap. In germline, CDR1 is SQVTM, CDR2 ANQGSEA.

This clone was picked up a small number of times. The rearrangement uses TRBV14 and TRBJ2-4; D may match TRBD1 or TRBD2 (5 bases each). Trimming removed 0 bases at V and 2 bases at J, with 14 bases between. Germline-derived CDR1 and CDR2 are SGHDN and FVKESK. The CDR3 consists of 17 residues. The CDR3 reads CASSQDSVGETKNIQYF. CDR3 DNA: TGTGCCAGCAGCCAAGATTCCGTGGGGGAGACCAAAAACATTCAGTACTTC.

This clone was seen a few times. V usage is TRBV30 and J usage is TRBJ1-5; D gene ambiguous. In germline, CDR1 is GTSNPN, CDR2 SVGIG (reference sequence). V was cut by 0 bases and J by 1 base, with 19 bases left in between. The CDR3 loop spans 18 amino acids. CDR3 region: CAWSVRHPPGSSNQPQHF. Written as DNA, the CDR3 is TGTGCCTGGAGTGTTCGTCACCCCCCCGGAAGCAGCAATCAGCCCCAGCATTTT.

This chain joins TRBV6-1 and TRBJ1-5; D remains unclear. The CDR3 contains 15 residues. V shed 6 bases and J shed 2 bases, with 14 bases lying between them. Germline V gene lookup returns CDR1 MNHNS and CDR2 SASEGT. The CDR3 nucleotides read TGTGCCAGCAGAGAATCCCGGGGAGGCAATCAGCCCCAGCATTTT. It yields the protein CASRESRGGNQPQHF.

The genes are TRBV27 and TRBJ1-4; the D gene is possibly TRBD1 (5 bases). Germline values: CDR1 MNHEY, CDR2 SMNVEV (reference sequence). V lost 5 bases and J lost 8, with 12 bases in between. The CDR3 length is 13 residues. CDR3 nucleotide sequence: TGTGCCAGCAGTCCCCGACAGCGCGAAAAACTGTTTTTT. This codes for CASSPRQREKLFF.

This clone has more than one count but fewer than ten. The chain has TRBV29-1 and TRBJ2-3; D is ambiguous. The CDR3 runs to 13 residues. Germline CDR1 is SQVTM and CDR2 is ANQGSEA. V was cut by 3 bases and J by 4 bases, with 11 bases left in between. In nucleotides, the CDR3 is TGCAGCGTTGACCTGGTGTTCGCAGATACGCAGTATTTT. Encoded protein: CSVDLVFADTQYF.

This clone was found a few times. The chain carries TRBV2 and TRBJ2-5, with TRBD1 matching 7 bases. This CDR3 is 17 amino acids long. The V and J ends lost 6 bases and 3 bases, in that order; junction bases with no gene match: 16. In germline, CDR1 is SNHLY, CDR2 FYNNEI. CDR3 loop: CASSAYWTGVGKETQYF. The CDR3 bases are TGTGCCAGCAGCGCCTACTGGACAGGAGTGGGCAAAGAGACCCAGTACTTC.

The CDR3 here is CASSPGPTGTGELFF. In DNA form, the CDR3 reads TGTGCCAGCTCACCGGGACCGACGGGGACCGGGGAGCTGTTTTTT. The V call is TRBV18, the J call TRBJ2-2, with D perhaps matching TRBD1 or TRBD2 (5 bases each). This CDR3 has 15 residues. From germline, CDR1 is KGHSH and CDR2 LQKENI. The ends were cut back, 3 bases at V and 5 bases at J, with 13 bases in the middle.

The chain employs TRBV30 and TRBJ2-5, with no clear D. The CDR3 runs to 14 residues. In germline, CDR1 is GTSNPN, CDR2 SVGIG (reference sequence). V lost 2 bases and J 2 bases, leaving 12 bases between the germline ends. The CDR3 sequence: CAWSPTTIQETQYF. The DNA for the CDR3 is TGTGCCTGGAGTCCTACTACGATACAAGAGACCCAGTACTTC.

V gene TRBV7-2 combines with J gene TRBJ2-1; unclear D gene. CDR3 size: 12 residues. V lost 5 bases to trimming and J lost 9 bases, with 11 bases between them. Germline CDR1 reads SGHTA; CDR2 reads FQGNSA. The CDR3 protein is CASSRYGSEQFF. The CDR3 region has the DNA TGTGCCAGCAGCCGATACGGATCTGAGCAGTTCTTC.

In this sample, this clone turned up a few times. The rearrangement joins TRBV7-9 to TRBJ1-1, with D perhaps TRBD1 (6 bases). Trimming shortened V by 5 bases and J by 3 bases, and 16 bases separated the two germline ends. The CDR3 runs 15 residues. Germline-derived CDR1 and CDR2 are SEHNR and FQNEAQ (reference sequence). This chain's CDR3 is CASSLGGADHTEAFF. In nucleotides, the CDR3 is TGTGCCAGCAGCCTAGGGGGGGCGGATCACACTGAAGCTTTCTTT.

As regards this clone: Other DNA sequences from this sample encode an identical CDR3 as well. The rearrangement joins TRBV25-1 to TRBJ1-3; a possible D gene is TRBD1 (6 bases). Germline CDR1 is MGHDK and CDR2 is SYGVNS. The CDR3 sequence is 15 residues long. V was cut by 3 bases and J by 2 bases, with 11 bases left in between. The CDR3 region has the DNA TGTGCCAGCAGTGACCCGACAGGAACTGGAAACACCATATATTTT. Its protein is CASSDPTGTGNTIYF.

The sample holds many counts of this clone. The chain links TRBV9 to TRBJ2-2; D not certain. Trimming pared 0 bases from V and 3 bases from J, leaving 0 bases between. CDR3 size: 12 residues. Per the germline V gene, CDR1 is SGDLS and CDR2 is YYNGEE. The DNA for the CDR3 is TGTGCCAGCAGCGTAGACACCGGGGAGCTGTTTTTT. The encoded protein is CASSVDTGELFF.